Included here is one T cell receptor (beta chain) sequence, with context. Its antigen remains unidentified. These data originate in a study of regulatory T cells in long-lasting Graves disease. Overall study results and limits: TRBV28, TRBJ1-2 and TRBJ2-5 emerged as the favored segments in persistent disease.

TCR beta libraries were built with iRepertoire HTBI primers and Arm-PCR of CDR3 regions. As processed by the authors: Throughout the samples, researchers identified about 56 TRBV and 13 to 15 TRBJ segments. TCRdb itself ran the multiplex PCR reads through MiXCR, one entry per CDR3 protein. The V and J calls here are based on TCRdb, not the publication. The sample includes around 230,000 distinct CDR3 sequences, 15% to 20% of them seen just once. Time point meaning: newly diagnosed GD, antithyroid drugs for less than 3 months. PBMCs provided the RNA from which the TCR library was made. Graves' disease diagnosis was established per American Thyroid Association guidelines. This CDR3 contains 13 residues. Germline lookup yields CDR1 MNHNS and CDR2 SASEGT. Trimming removed 7 bases at V and 1 base at J, with 11 bases between.

This chain joins TRBV6-1 and TRBJ2-7; the D gene is possibly TRBD1 (6 bases). The material sequenced was peripheral blood mononuclear cells (PBMCs), taken at new diagnosis, from a patient treated with antithyroid drugs. The receptor's source is a female donor with Graves disease. The CDR3 loop is CASTPGASYEQYF. The CDR3, as DNA: TGTGCCAGCACGCCAGGGGCGTCCTACGAGCAGTACTTC.